The clone carrying this T cell receptor (beta chain) has just one count. These data originate in a study of blood T cell repertoires in COVID-19. At the level of the study: Acute-phase and convalescent COVID-19 samples originated in the United States, Italy and Spain.

How the authors handled the data: Scientists estimated how many nucleated cells there were by amplifying reference gene primers. Repertoires were generated with immunoSEQ multiplex PCR, while TCRdb's copy carries only in-frame clones and drops some. V, J and clone size are taken as reported in that table, and D and trimming were inferred from the DNA itself. The table includes fewer than 75,000 clones, about 88% detected once. CDR3 length: 14 amino acids. The germline V gene has CDR1 GTSNPN and CDR2 SVGIG (reference sequence). V lost 0 bases and J lost 14, with 22 bases in between. Sequenced sample: peripheral blood. The TCR sequence derives from a man at least 80 years old with acute or convalescent COVID-19. V and J are TRBV30 and TRBJ1-1; tentative D call: TRBD1 (6 bases). The CDR3 region is CAWSVPTGRYFRFF. Here the CDR3 DNA reads TGTGCCTGGAGTGTACCGACAGGCCGGTACTTTAGGTTCTTT. The entire variable domain, with the rest obtained from reference TRBV30 and TRBJ1-1, is as follows: SQTIHQWPATLVQPVGSPLSLECTVEGTSNPNLYWYRQAAGRGLQLLFYSVGIGQISSEVPQNLSASRPQDRQFILSSKKLLLSDSGFYLCAWSVPTGRYFRFFGQGTRLTVV.